This T cell receptor (beta chain) emerged from a study of T cell responses to AZD1222 COVID-19 vaccine. Profiled with immunoSEQ multiplex PCR; TCRdb holds only in-frame clones, not every one. The table has about 93,000 clones, 86% seen once; the top ten hold roughly 6.3%. Trimming removed 4 bases at V and 0 bases at J, with 6 bases between. There are 12 residues in the CDR3. Germline V CDR1 and CDR2: GTSNPN, SVGIG (reference sequence). This TCR came from an adult in good health. The starting material was peripheral blood, obtained on day 0 of AZD1222 vaccination. This chain links TRBV30 with TRBJ1-1; the D gene is possibly TRBD1 (5 bases). The CDR3 protein is CAWTDMNTEAFF. The CDR3, as DNA: TGTGCCTGGACGGACATGAACACTGAAGCTTTCTTT.